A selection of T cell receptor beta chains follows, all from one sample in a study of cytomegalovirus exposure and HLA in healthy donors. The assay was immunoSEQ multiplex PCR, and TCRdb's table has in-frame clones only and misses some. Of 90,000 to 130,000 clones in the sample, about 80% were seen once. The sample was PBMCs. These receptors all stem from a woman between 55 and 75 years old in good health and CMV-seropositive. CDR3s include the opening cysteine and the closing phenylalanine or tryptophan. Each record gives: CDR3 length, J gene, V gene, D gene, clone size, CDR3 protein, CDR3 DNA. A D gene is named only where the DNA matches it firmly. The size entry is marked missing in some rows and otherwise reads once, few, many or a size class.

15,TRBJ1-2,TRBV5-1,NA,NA,CASSLAGEIGYGYTF,TGCGCCAGCAGCTTGGCAGGGGAGATCGGCTATGGCTACACCTTC
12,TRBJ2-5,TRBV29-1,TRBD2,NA,CSVNSGSETQYF,TGCAGCGTGAATAGCGGGAGTGAGACCCAGTACTTC
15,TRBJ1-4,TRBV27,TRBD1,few,CASSLETGTHEKLFF,TGTGCCAGCAGTTTAGAGACAGGGACTCATGAAAAACTGTTTTTT
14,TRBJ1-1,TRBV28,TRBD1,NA,CASSLGQGATEAFF,TGTGCCAGCAGTTTAGGACAGGGGGCCACTGAAGCTTTCTTT
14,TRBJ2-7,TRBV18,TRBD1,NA,CASSGGQGDWEQYF,TGTGCCAGCTCAGGGGGACAGGGAGATTGGGAGCAGTACTTC
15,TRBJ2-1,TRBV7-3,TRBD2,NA,CASSSQLAGIGEQFF,TGTGCCAGCAGCTCCCAACTAGCGGGAATAGGAGAGCAGTTCTTC
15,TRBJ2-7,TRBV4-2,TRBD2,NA,CASSPHTSGNYEQYF,TGTGCCAGCAGCCCACACACTAGCGGGAACTACGAGCAGTACTTC
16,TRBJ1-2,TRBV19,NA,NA,CASNSWQRTPNYGYTF,TGTGCCAGTAACTCGTGGCAGCGTACCCCTAACTATGGCTACACCTTC
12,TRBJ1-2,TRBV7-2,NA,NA,CASSLAQNGYTF,TGTGCCAGCAGCTTAGCGCAGAATGGCTACACCTTC
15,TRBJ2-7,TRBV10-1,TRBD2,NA,CASSRTSGTSYEQYF,TGCGCCAGCAGTCGGACTAGCGGGACTTCCTACGAGCAGTACTTC
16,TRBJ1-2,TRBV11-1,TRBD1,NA,CATTKPKDRASYGYTF,TGTGCCACCACGAAACCAAAGGACAGGGCCAGCTATGGCTACACCTTC
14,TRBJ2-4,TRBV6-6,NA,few,CASSPSSFTDIQYF,TGTGCCAGCAGTCCTTCATCTTTCACGGACATTCAGTACTTC
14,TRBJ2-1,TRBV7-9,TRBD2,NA,CASSLMGRGNEQFF,TGTGCCAGCAGCCTGATGGGGAGGGGAAATGAGCAGTTCTTC
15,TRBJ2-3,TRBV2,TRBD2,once,CASSPGLASTDTQYF,TGTGCCAGCAGTCCGGGACTAGCTAGCACAGATACGCAGTATTTT
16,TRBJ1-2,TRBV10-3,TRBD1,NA,CAIGRDRDRTNYGYTF,TGTGCCATCGGGCGGGACAGGGACCGAACTAACTACGGCTACACCTTC
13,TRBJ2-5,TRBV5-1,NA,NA,CASSTRAQETQYF,TGCGCCAGCAGTACTAGGGCCCAAGAGACCCAGTACTTC
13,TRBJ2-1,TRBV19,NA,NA,CASSMYSNNEQFF,TGTGCCAGTAGTATGTACAGTAACAATGAGCAGTTCTTC
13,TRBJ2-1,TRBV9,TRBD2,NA,CASRAASGNEQFF,TGTGCCAGCAGGGCAGCTAGCGGAAATGAGCAGTTCTTC
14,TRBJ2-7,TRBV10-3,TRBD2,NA,CAIRLADSSYEQYF,TGTGCCATCAGACTAGCGGATAGCTCCTACGAGCAGTACTTC
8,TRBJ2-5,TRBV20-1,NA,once,CSTTEQYF,TGCAGTACGACTGAGCAGTACTTC
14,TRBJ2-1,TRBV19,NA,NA,CASSYFTSYNEQFF,TGTGCCAGTAGTTACTTTACCTCCTACAATGAGCAGTTCTTC
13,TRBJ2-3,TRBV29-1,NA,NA,CSVEAAGTDTQYF,TGCAGCGTTGAAGCGGCGGGCACAGATACGCAGTATTTT
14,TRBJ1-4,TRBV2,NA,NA,CASRKLGANEKLFF,TGTGCCAGCAGAAAGCTCGGGGCTAATGAAAAACTGTTTTTT
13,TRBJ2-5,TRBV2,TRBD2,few,CASSGLGRETQYF,TGTGCCAGCAGCGGACTAGGGAGGGAGACCCAGTACTTC
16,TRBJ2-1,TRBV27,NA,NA,CASSGTLGTAYNEQFF,TGTGCCAGCAGCGGAACGCTCGGGACTGCATACAATGAGCAGTTCTTC
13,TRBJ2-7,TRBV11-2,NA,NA,CASSLDTNYEQYF,TGTGCCAGCAGCTTGGACACCAACTACGAGCAGTACTTC
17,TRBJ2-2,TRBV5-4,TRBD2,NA,CASTPIEGLVATGELFF,TGTGCCAGCACCCCTATTGAGGGACTAGTTGCCACCGGGGAGCTGTTTTTT
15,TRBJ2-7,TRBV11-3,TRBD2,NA,CASSLGGRASYEQYF,TGTGCCAGCAGCTTAGGCGGGAGAGCCTCCTACGAGCAGTACTTC
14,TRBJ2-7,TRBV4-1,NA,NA,CASSYRDGGYEQYF,TGCGCCAGCAGCTACAGGGACGGCGGCTACGAGCAGTACTTC
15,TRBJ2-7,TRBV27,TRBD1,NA,CASRDFMTGGDEQYF,TGTGCCAGCAGGGACTTTATGACAGGGGGTGACGAGCAGTACTTC
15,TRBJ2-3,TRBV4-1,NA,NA,CASSQGGPMRDTQYF,TGCGCCAGCAGCCAAGGAGGTCCTATGAGGGATACGCAGTATTTT
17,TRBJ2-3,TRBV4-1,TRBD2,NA,CASSSPPGRAWTDTQYF,TGCGCCAGCAGCTCTCCCCCGGGGAGGGCCTGGACAGATACGCAGTATTTT
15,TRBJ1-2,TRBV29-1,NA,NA,CSVEVAPLANYGYTF,TGCAGCGTTGAAGTAGCCCCGCTGGCCAACTATGGCTACACCTTC
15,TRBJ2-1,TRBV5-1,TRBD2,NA,CASSPGLAGGNEQFF,TGCGCCAGCAGCCCGGGACTAGCGGGTGGAAATGAGCAGTTCTTC
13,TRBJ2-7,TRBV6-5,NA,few,CASSTGSEGEQYF,TGTGCCAGCAGCACCGGGTCGGAGGGCGAGCAGTACTTC
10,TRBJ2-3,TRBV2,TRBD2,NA,CASRTGTSVF,TGCGCCAGCAGAACCGGGACTAGCGTTTTT
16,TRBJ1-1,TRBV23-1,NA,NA,CASWPQRGGRNTEAFF,TGCGCCAGCTGGCCTCAAAGGGGCGGGAGGAACACTGAAGCTTTCTTT
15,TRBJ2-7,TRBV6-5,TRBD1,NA,CASSYSMGQSYEQYF,TGTGCCAGCAGTTACTCGATGGGACAGAGCTACGAGCAGTACTTC
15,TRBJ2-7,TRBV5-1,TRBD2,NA,CASRPLGGVLYEQYF,TGCGCCAGCAGGCCTCTGGGGGGGGTTTTGTACGAGCAGTACTTC
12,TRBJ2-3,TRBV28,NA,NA,CASSGSSDTQYF,TGTGCCAGCAGCGGGAGCTCAGATACGCAGTATTTT
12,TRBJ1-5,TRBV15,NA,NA,CATSVSNQPQHF,TGTGCCACCAGCGTATCTAATCAGCCCCAGCATTTT
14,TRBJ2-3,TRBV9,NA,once,CASSVASATDTQYF,TGTGCCAGCAGCGTCGCTAGCGCGACAGATACGCAGTATTTT
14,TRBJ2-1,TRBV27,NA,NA,CASSSLGSYNEQFF,TGTGCCAGCAGTTCATTGGGCAGCTACAATGAGCAGTTCTTC
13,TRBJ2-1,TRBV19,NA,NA,CASSMSPRDEQFF,TGTGCCAGTAGTATGTCCCCGAGGGATGAGCAGTTCTTC
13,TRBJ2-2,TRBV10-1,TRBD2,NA,CASREGLGGELFF,TGCGCCAGCCGGGAGGGCCTAGGCGGGGAGCTGTTTTTT
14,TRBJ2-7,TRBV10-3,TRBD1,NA,CAISGTGGRYEQYF,TGTGCCATCAGTGGGACAGGGGGGCGATACGAGCAGTACTTC
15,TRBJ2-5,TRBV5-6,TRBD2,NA,CASSWGGVGQETQYF,TGTGCCAGCAGCTGGGGGGGAGTAGGACAAGAGACCCAGTACTTC
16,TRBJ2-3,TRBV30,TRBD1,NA,CAWSAFPRGFTDTQYF,TGTGCCTGGAGTGCATTCCCCAGGGGGTTCACAGATACGCAGTATTTT
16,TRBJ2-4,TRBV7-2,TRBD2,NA,CASSRVATSGGNIQYF,TGTGCCAGCAGCCGGGTTGCGACTAGCGGAGGTAACATTCAGTACTTC
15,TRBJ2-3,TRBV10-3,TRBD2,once,CAIRTAGALTDTQYF,TGTGCCATCAGGACAGCGGGAGCTTTGACAGATACGCAGTATTTT
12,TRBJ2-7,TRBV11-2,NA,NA,CASSFGRDEQYF,TGTGCCAGCAGCTTTGGGCGGGACGAGCAGTACTTC
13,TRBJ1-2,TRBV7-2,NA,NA,CASSSGQNYGYTF,TGTGCCAGCAGCTCCGGACAGAATTATGGCTACACCTTC
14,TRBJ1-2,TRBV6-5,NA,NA,CASTKGRGDYGYTF,TGTGCCAGCACCAAGGGGCGCGGCGACTATGGCTACACCTTC
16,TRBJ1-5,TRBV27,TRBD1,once,CASSSGTARRDQPQHF,TGTGCCAGCAGTTCTGGGACAGCGAGGAGGGATCAGCCCCAGCATTTT
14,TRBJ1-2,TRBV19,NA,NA,CASTRDNHYYGYTF,TGTGCCAGTACCAGGGACAACCACTACTATGGCTACACCTTC